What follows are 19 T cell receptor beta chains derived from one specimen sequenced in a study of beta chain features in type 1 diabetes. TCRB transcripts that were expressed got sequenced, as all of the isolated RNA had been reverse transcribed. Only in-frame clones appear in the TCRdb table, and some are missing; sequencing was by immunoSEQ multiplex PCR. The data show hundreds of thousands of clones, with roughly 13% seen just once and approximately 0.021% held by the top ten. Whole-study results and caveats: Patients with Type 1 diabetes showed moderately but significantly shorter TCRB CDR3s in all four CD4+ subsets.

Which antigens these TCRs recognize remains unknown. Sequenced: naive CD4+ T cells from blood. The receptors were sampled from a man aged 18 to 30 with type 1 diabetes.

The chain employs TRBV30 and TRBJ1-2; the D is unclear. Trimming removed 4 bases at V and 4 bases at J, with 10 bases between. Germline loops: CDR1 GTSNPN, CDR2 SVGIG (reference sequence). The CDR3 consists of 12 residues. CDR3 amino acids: CAWTGGAYGYTF. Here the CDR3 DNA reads TGTGCCTGGACTGGCGGCGCCTATGGCTACACCTTC.

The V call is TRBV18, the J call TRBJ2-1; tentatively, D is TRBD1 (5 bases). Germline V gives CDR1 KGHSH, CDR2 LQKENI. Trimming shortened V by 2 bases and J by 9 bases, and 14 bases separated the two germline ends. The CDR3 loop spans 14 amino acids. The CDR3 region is CASSPKQEVGEQFF. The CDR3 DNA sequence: TGTGCCAGCTCACCAAAACAGGAAGTCGGTGAGCAGTTCTTC.

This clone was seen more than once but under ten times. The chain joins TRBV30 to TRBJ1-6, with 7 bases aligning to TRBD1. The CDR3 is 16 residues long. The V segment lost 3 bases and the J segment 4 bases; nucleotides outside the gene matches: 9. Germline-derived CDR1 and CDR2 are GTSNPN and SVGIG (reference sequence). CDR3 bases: TGTGCCTGGAGCTGGACAGGTAGCCCTTATAATTCACCCCTCCACTTT. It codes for CAWSWTGSPYNSPLHF.

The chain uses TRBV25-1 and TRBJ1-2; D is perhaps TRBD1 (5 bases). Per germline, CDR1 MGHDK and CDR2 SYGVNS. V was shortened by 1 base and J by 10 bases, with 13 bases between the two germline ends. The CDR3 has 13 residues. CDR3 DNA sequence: TGTGCCAGCAGTGAATTCGGGGGGAGAGTCTACACCTTC. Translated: CASSEFGGRVYTF.

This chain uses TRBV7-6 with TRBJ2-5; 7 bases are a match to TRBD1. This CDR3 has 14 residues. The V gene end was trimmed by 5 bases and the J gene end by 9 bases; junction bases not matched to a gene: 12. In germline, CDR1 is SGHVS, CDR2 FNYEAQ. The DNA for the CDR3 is TGTGCCAGCAGCCCTCGGACAGGACAAGGGGCCCAGTACTTC. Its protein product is CASSPRTGQGAQYF.

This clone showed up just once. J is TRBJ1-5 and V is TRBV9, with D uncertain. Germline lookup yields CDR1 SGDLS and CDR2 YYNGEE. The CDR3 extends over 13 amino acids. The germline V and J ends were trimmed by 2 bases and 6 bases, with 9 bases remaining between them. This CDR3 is CASSVEGGQPQHF. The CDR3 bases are TGTGCCAGCAGCGTGGAGGGAGGTCAGCCCCAGCATTTT. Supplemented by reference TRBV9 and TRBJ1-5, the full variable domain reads DSGVTQTPKHLITATGQRVTLRCSPRSGDLSVYWYQQSLDQGLQFLIQYYNGEERAKGNILERFSAQQFPDLHSELNLSSLELGDSALYFCASSVEGGQPQHFGDGTRLSIL.

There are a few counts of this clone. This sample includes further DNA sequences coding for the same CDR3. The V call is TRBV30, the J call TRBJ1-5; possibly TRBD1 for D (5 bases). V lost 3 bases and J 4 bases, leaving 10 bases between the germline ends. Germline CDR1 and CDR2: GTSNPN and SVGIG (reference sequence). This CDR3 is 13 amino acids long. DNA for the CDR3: TGTGCCTGGAGCGCGGGGGATAATCAGCCCCAGCATTTT. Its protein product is CAWSAGDNQPQHF.

CDR3 loop: CASSATGGGTGELFF. The CDR3 nucleotides read TGTGCCAGCAGCGCAACTGGGGGAGGCACCGGGGAGCTGTTTTTT. The genes are TRBV9 and TRBJ2-2; possibly TRBD2 for D (6 bases). In germline, CDR1 is SGDLS, CDR2 YYNGEE. Trimming stripped 3 bases from V and 4 bases from J, with 13 bases between. The CDR3 length is 15 residues.

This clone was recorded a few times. The CDR3 spells CASSLDSANYGYTF. The CDR3, as DNA: TGTGCCAGCAGCTTAGATTCAGCTAACTATGGCTACACCTTC. The chain uses TRBV11-2 and TRBJ1-2, with D unclear. V lost 0 bases to trimming and J lost 0 bases, with 5 bases between them. The CDR3 is 14 residues long. Germline CDR1 SGHAT, CDR2 FQNNGV.

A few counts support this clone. CDR3 nucleotides: TGTGCCAGCAGCTCCGAACGACAGGGCCACACTGAAGCTTTCTTT. Its protein is CASSSERQGHTEAFF. V gene TRBV9 combines with J gene TRBJ1-1; 7 bases align to TRBD1. CDR1 is SGDLS, CDR2 YYNGEE, per germline. V shed 4 bases and J 3 bases; nucleotides not matched to a gene: 9. The CDR3 has 15 residues. Combining the CDR3 with reference TRBV9 and TRBJ1-1 gives the whole variable domain DSGVTQTPKHLITATGQRVTLRCSPRSGDLSVYWYQQSLDQGLQFLIQYYNGEERAKGNILERFSAQQFPDLHSELNLSSLELGDSALYFCASSSERQGHTEAFFGQGTRLTVV.

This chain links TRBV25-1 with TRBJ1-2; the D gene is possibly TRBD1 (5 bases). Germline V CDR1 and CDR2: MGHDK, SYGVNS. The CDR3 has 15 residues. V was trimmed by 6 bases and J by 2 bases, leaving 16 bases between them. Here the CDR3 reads CASSLLGTGNYGYTF. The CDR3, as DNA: TGTGCCAGCAGCCTCCTCGGGACGGGCAACTATGGCTACACCTTC.

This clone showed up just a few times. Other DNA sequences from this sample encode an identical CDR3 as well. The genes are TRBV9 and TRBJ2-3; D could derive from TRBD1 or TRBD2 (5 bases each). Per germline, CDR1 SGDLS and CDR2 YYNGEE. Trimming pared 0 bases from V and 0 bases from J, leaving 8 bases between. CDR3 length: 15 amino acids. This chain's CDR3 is CASSVAGPSTDTQYF. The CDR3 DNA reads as TGTGCCAGCAGCGTAGCGGGGCCGAGCACAGATACGCAGTATTTT.

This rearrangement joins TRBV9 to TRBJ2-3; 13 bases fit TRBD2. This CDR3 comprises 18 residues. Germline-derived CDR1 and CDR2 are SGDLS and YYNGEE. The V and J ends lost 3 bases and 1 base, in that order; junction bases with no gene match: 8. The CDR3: CASSASSGLAGGTDTQYF. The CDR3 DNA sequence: TGTGCCAGCAGCGCGAGTTCCGGACTAGCGGGGGGCACAGATACGCAGTATTTT. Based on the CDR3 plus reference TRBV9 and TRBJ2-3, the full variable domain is DSGVTQTPKHLITATGQRVTLRCSPRSGDLSVYWYQQSLDQGLQFLIQYYNGEERAKGNILERFSAQQFPDLHSELNLSSLELGDSALYFCASSASSGLAGGTDTQYFGPGTRLTVL.

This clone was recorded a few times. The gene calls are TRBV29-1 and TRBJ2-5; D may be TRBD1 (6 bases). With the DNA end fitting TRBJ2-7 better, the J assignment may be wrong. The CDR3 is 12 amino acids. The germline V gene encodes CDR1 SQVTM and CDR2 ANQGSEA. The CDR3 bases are TGCAGCGTTGGTGGGCAGGGGTACGAGCAGTACTTC. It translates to CSVGGQGYEQYF.

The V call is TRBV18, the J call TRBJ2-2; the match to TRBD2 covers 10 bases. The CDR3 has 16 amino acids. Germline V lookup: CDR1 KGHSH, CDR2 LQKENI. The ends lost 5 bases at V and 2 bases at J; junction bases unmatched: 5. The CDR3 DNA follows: TGTGCCAGCTCAACGTGGACTAGCGGTAACACCGGGGAGCTGTTTTTT. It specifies CASSTWTSGNTGELFF. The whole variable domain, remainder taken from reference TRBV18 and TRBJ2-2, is NAGVMQNPRHLVRRRGQEARLRCSPMKGHSHVYWYRQLPEEGLKFMVYLQKENIIDESGMPKERFSAEFPKEGPSILRIQQVVRGDSAAYFCASSTWTSGNTGELFFGEGSRLTVL.

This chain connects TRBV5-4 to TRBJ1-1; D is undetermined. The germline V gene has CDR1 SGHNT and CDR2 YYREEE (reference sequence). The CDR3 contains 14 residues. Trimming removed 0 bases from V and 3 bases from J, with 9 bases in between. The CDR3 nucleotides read TGTGCCAGCAGCTTGGGGGTGGCGGACACTGAAGCTTTCTTT. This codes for CASSLGVADTEAFF.

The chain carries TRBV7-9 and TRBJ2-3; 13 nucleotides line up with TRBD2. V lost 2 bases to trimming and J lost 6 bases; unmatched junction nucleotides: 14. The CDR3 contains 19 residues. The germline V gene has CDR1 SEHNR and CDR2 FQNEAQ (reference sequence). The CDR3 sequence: CASSLPKTSGGSRADTQYF. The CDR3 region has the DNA TGTGCCAGCAGCTTACCCAAGACTAGCGGGGGGTCCCGCGCGGATACGCAGTATTTT. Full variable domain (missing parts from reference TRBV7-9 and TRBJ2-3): DTGVSQNPRHKITKRGQNVTFRCDPISEHNRLYWYRQTLGQGPEFLTYFQNEAQLEKSRLLSDRFSAERPKGSFSTLEIQRTEQGDSAMYLCASSLPKTSGGSRADTQYFGPGTRLTVL.

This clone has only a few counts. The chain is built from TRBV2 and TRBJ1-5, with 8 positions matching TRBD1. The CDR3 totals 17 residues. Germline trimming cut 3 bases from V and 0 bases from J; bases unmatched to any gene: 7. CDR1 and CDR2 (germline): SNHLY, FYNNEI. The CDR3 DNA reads TGTGCCAGCAGTGATGGGGGACAGGTTTATAGCAATCAGCCCCAGCATTTT. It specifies CASSDGGQVYSNQPQHF.

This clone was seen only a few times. The CDR3 protein is CASSLTGGGYTF. CDR3 sequence (DNA): TGTGCCAGCAGCCTAACGGGGGGTGGCTACACCTTC. The J gene is TRBJ1-2, the V gene TRBV2, with a tentative D call TRBD1 (5 bases). Germline-derived CDR1 and CDR2 are SNHLY and FYNNEI. Between the trimmed V and J ends, which lost 6 bases and 7 bases, there was a span of 12 bases. CDR3 length equals 12 residues.